Reported below is one T cell receptor (beta chain). The target antigen is unknown. The sample comes from a study of beta chain features in type 1 diabetes. Via CD45RO/CCR7/CD25/CD127/CD95/CD27, cells of the CD4+ naive, central memory, regulatory and stem cell-like memory subsets were sorted. The study reverse transcribed the entire isolated RNA, so it sequenced expressed TCRB transcripts. Data came from immunoSEQ multiplex PCR; TCRdb stores just in-frame clones and leaves some out. The top ten hold over 2% of the sample, which has 20,000 to 25,000 clones, over 60% seen once. This CDR3 region has 15 residues. J lost 6 bases, V lost 4 bases, and 6 bases had no gene match. From germline, CDR1 is MNHNY and CDR2 SVGAGI (reference sequence). The study's findings and limits: All four CD4+ subsets from Type 1 diabetes patients carried moderately but significantly shorter TCRB CDR3s.

Sequenced: Tregs from blood. This rearrangement joins TRBV6-6 to TRBJ2-1, with 10 positions matching TRBD2. The receptor's source is a woman between 40 and 50 years old in good health. The CDR3 bases are TGTGCCAGCAGTTTTAGCGGGGGGACTCGCAATGAGCAGTTCTTC. This gives the protein CASSFSGGTRNEQFF.